This record concerns one TCR beta chain sequence. What this receptor recognizes is not known. Qualities for individual bases were not recorded, and no much larger clone is one base off. These data are taken from a study of blood T cell repertoires in COVID-19 (dated by TCRdb to about 2020). About the full investigation: Collaborator samples came from the United States, Italy and Spain and covered acute and convalescent phases of COVID-19. Subjects who had been exposed to COVID-19, were actively infected with it, or had recovered from it provided the deeply sampled blood TCRbeta repertoires that made up the dataset. The material from the prospective study consisted of cDNA or gDNA derived from T cells, B-cell-depleted T cells, or PBMCs. The repertoires were released in a freely available public database intended as a resource for research on the immune response to SARS-CoV-2. Where HLA class I and class II types were available, the types were taken from metadata supplied by the sample provider, not from assay-based typing. The samples were drawn from two sources: the first 160 participants of the ongoing ImmuneRACE study, and 1,254 subjects contributed by 6 global collaborators. The sample metadata nearly always contained a de-identified subject ID, COVID-19 status, age in years and sex. Study-wide conclusions, independent of this receptor: The quantity of clinical and demographic metadata differed by source and by participant and was supplied without curation.

The immunoSEQ Assay, a bias-controlled multiplex PCR, was used to amplify TCRbeta CDR3 regions from genomic DNA. The study's processing was this. Nucleated cell counts per sample were estimated from amplification of reference gene primers within the assay. To quantify the absolute abundance of each unique TCRbeta CDR3 rearrangement, sequence reads were collapsed and filtered. Productive Simpson clonality was computed per sample as the square root of Simpson's diversity index over productive rearrangements. Not all clones reach the TCRdb copy of this immuneACCESS table, which keeps in-frame sequences only. Checked studies attribute under half of the gap to unresolved V genes and leave the rest unexplained. The V and J calls and clone size come from that table; D and trimming were worked out from the DNA. Here the sample has around 140,000 clones; roughly 84% occur a single time. Approximately 5% of the sample comes from the top ten.

The junction carries 29 bases between V and J, which are trimmed by 5 bases and 8 bases respectively. There are 18 amino acids in the CDR3, from cysteine to phenylalanine inclusive. Just the 54-base CDR3 DNA is kept, in frame starting at base 1. The germline V gene specifies SNHLY as CDR1 and FYNNEI as CDR2. Collaborating institutions collected whole blood in K2EDTA tubes following their own protocols. For TCRbeta analysis, collaborators shipped samples as frozen whole blood, isolated PBMCs, or DNA extracted from either of those sample types. The sequence joins TRBV2 to TRBJ2-3; a tentative D call is TRBD2 (7 bases match). The clonotype comes from a human donor in a cohort sampled during active COVID-19. The specimen was peripheral blood. The CDR3 amino acid sequence is: CASSQSLPTSSSRGTQYF. The DNA is TGTGCCAGCAGTCAAAGCCTGCCGACTAGCTCCTCCAGGGGTACGCAGTATTTT.